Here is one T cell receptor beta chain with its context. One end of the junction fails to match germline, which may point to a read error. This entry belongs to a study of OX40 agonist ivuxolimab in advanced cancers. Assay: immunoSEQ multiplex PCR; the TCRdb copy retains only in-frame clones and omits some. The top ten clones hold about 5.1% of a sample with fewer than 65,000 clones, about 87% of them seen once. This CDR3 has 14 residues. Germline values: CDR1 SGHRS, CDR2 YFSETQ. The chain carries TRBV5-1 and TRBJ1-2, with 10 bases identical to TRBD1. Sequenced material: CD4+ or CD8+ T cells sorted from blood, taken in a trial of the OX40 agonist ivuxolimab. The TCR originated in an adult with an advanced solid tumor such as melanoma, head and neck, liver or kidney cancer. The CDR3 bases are TGTGCCAGCAGCAAAAGACAGGGGGCCTATGGCTACACCTTC. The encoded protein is CASSKRQGAYGYTF.